The source of this TCR beta chain is a study of T cells after yellow fever vaccination. Background on the study: Fractions of limited cellularity were prepared by means of SMART-Seq v4 Ultra Low Input. Study-wide results and caveats: Among all clonotypes, a small share was observed in both CD4 and CD8 compartments. Clones from primary vaccination mostly reappeared after the booster (96% CD4, approximately 86% CD8). Repertoires obtained by FACS sorting could include abundant clonotypes that entered as contaminants from the bulk population.

The CDR3 length is 13 residues. From germline, CDR1 is SGHVS and CDR2 FNYEAQ. V shed 7 bases, J shed 5 bases, and the junction held 3 bases outside the gene matches. This clonotype was found a few times. Its target is unknown. Via MiXCR, TCRdb re-called the 5' RACE reads, giving one row per CDR3 protein. This table has fewer than 500,000 distinct CDR3 sequences, under 20% appearing once. This receptor was obtained from a man aged 18 to 30 who received the YFV17D yellow fever vaccine. This chain links TRBV7-6 with TRBJ2-2, with TRBD1 identical over 8 bases. The sample was PBMCs, taken before the yellow fever booster vaccination. The CDR3 sequence is CASTQGATGELFF. CDR3 DNA: TGTGCCAGCACTCAGGGGGCAACCGGGGAGCTGTTTTTT.